There are a few counts of the clone carrying this T cell receptor (beta chain). The antigen remains undetermined. The data were taken from a study of T cell repertoires in cytomegalovirus infection. Study context: CMV infection together with matching HLA type was indicated by public TCR beta signatures. The study's findings and limits: Predominance within the ex vivo response was attributable to HLA-C-restricted CMV-specific TCR beta clonotypes. Carriage of CMV together with the relevant HLA was identifiable through cumulative public TCR beta family frequency.

In germline, CDR1 is LNHDA, CDR2 SQIVND (reference sequence). Trimming stripped 3 bases from V and 0 bases from J, with 9 bases between. The CDR3 has 15 residues. TCRdb ran MiXCR on the reads and lists one entry per CDR3 protein. The sample consists of around 260,000 distinct CDR3 sequences, roughly 26% of them appearing once. The sequenced sample consisted of PBMCs. The chain couples TRBV19 to TRBJ1-5; D gene ambiguous. The clonotype originates from a human donor in good health (CMV status not recorded). Some clones in this sample may be carry-over from other donors' samples. The CDR3 sequence is CASSIPRTSNQPQHF. The CDR3, as DNA: TGTGCCAGTAGTATCCCCAGGACTAGCAATCAGCCCCAGCATTTT.